One and the same sample provided the 4 T cell receptor beta chains below, sequenced in a study of shared clonotypes between healthy human individuals. Assay: immunoSEQ multiplex PCR; the TCRdb copy retains only in-frame clones and omits some. The repertoire holds more than 550,000 clones, with just under 75% as singletons. The sequenced sample consisted of memory CD4+ T cells sorted from blood. Subset here: CD45RA-negative fraction. These receptors all come from a woman in her thirties in good health.

This clone was seen only once. V usage is TRBV28 and J usage is TRBJ2-3; D is perhaps TRBD1 or TRBD2 (5 bases each). CDR3 length: 12 amino acids. The germline V gene encodes CDR1 MDHEN and CDR2 SYDVKM. The V end was cut by 8 bases, the J end by 2 bases, with 8 bases between. CDR3 region: CASGTVTDTQYF. CDR3 nucleotides: TGTGCCAGCGGGACGGTCACAGATACGCAGTATTTT.

The chain couples TRBV29-1 to TRBJ2-7; 10 nucleotides align to TRBD2. This CDR3 spans 13 amino acids. Unmatched junction bases numbered 2, after V lost 4 bases and J lost 2 bases. CDR1 SQVTM and CDR2 ANQGSEA come from the germline V gene. The DNA for the CDR3 is TGCAGCGTTGGGACTAGCGGCGCCTACGAGCAGTACTTC. Protein product: CSVGTSGAYEQYF.

This clone was counted only a few times. The chain combines TRBV5-1 with TRBJ1-2; 7 bases are a match to TRBD1. The CDR3 loop spans 14 amino acids. J lost 8 bases, V lost 0 bases, and 7 bases had no gene match. The V gene's germline CDR1 is SGHRS and CDR2 YFSETQ. The CDR3 sequence is CASSLGDRAQGYTF. For the CDR3, the DNA is TGCGCCAGCAGCTTGGGAGACAGGGCACAAGGCTACACCTTC.

This clone was found once. The chain combines TRBV21-1 with TRBJ2-1; the listed D gene, TRBD1, was not tested against the DNA. TRBV21-1 counts as a pseudogene. CDR3 length: 18 residues. CDR3 sequence (DNA): TGTGCCAGAAAAAGCGGAAGTAATGAGGACAGACACGGGGATGAGCAGTTCTTC. It is translated as CARKSGSNEDRHGDEQFF.